The text below deals with one TCR beta chain. The table came from immunoSEQ multiplex PCR; TCRdb's copy has only in-frame clones and leaves some out. Of 40,000 to 45,000 clones in the sample, around 70% were seen once. This entry belongs to a study of blood T cell repertoires in COVID-19. In the study overall: Whether acute or convalescent, the COVID-19 samples came from the United States, Italy and Spain.

This CDR3 is built from 14 residues. The germline gives CDR1 SEHNR, CDR2 FQNEAQ (reference sequence). The J segment lost 3 bases and the V segment lost 3 bases, leaving 5 bases of the junction unmatched. Specimen: peripheral blood. The genes are TRBV7-9 and TRBJ2-7; 7 bases map to TRBD2. This clonotype originated in a man at least 80 years old with acute or convalescent COVID-19. CDR3: CASSFGTTNYEQYF. The DNA for the CDR3 is TGTGCCAGCAGCTTTGGGACTACAAACTACGAGCAGTACTTC.